Below, one TCR beta chain is given with its context. Its target is unknown. Profiling relied on immunoSEQ multiplex PCR, and the TCRdb table lists in-frame clones only, not all of them. The sample holds 95,000 to 150,000 clones, over 80% seen once. The data stem from a study of radiotherapy plus CTLA-4 blockade in lung cancer. General observations from the study: Best predicting response, reportedly, were early blood T cell clone dynamics, with interferon-beta.

The V gene's germline CDR1 is WNHNN and CDR2 SYGVQD (reference sequence). Trimming took 6 bases from V and 4 from J; bases not matched to a gene: 4. The CDR3 runs 15 residues. This clonotype originated in a human donor with non-small cell lung cancer that progressed on radiotherapy plus ipilimumab. This material consisted of peripheral blood, taken from a patient treated with radiotherapy plus ipilimumab. The chain joins TRBV10-1 to TRBJ2-3, with TRBD2 matching 13 bases. Here the CDR3 reads CASSRLAGGADTQYF. CDR3 DNA sequence: TGCGCCAGCAGCCGACTAGCGGGAGGAGCAGATACGCAGTATTTT.